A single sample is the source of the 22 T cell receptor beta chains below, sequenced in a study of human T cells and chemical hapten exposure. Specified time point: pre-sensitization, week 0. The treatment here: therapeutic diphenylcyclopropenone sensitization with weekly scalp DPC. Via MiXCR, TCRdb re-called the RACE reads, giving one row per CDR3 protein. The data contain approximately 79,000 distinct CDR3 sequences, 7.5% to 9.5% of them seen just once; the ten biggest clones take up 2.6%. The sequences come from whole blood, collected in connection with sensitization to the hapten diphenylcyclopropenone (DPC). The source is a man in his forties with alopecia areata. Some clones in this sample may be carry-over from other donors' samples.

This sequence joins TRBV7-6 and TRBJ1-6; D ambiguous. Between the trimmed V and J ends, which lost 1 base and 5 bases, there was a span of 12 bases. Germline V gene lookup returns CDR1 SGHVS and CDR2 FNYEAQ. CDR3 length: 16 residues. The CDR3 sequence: CASSLGSRPDNSPLHF. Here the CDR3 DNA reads TGTGCCAGCAGCTTAGGCAGCCGACCGGATAATTCACCCCTCCACTTT.

In DNA form, the CDR3 reads TGCGCCAGCAGCTTGGAGGTCTCGAGATCAGATACGCAGTATTTT. Amino acids: CASSLEVSRSDTQYF. This rearrangement joins TRBV5-1 to TRBJ2-3; D ambiguous. The CDR3 covers 15 residues. The V and J ends lost 0 bases and 4 bases respectively, with 12 bases between them. Germline CDR1 SGHRS, CDR2 YFSETQ. The full variable domain, its missing parts supplied by reference TRBV5-1 and TRBJ2-3, is KAGVTQTPRYLIKTRGQQVTLSCSPISGHRSVSWYQQTPGQGLQFLFEYFSETQRNKGNFPGRFSGRQFSNSRSEMNVSTLELGDSALYLCASSLEVSRSDTQYFGPGTRLTVL.

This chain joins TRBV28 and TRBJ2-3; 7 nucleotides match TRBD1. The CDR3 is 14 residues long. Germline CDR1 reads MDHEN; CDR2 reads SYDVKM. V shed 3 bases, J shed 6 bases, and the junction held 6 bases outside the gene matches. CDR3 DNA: TGTGCCAGCAGTTTTAACACAGGGGTGGATACGCAGTATTTT. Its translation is CASSFNTGVDTQYF.

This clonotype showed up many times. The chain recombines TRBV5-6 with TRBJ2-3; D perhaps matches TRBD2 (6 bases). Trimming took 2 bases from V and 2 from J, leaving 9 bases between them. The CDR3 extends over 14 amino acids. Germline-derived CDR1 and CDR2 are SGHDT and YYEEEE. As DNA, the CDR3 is TGTGCCAGCAGCTTTGGAGGGTTCACAGATACGCAGTATTTT. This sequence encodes CASSFGGFTDTQYF.

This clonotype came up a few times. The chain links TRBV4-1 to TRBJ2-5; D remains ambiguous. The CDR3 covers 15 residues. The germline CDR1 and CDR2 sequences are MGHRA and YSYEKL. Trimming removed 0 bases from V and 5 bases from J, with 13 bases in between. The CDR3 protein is CASSQDIGFGETQYF. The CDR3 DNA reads TGCGCCAGCAGCCAAGATATAGGGTTCGGGGAGACCCAGTACTTC.

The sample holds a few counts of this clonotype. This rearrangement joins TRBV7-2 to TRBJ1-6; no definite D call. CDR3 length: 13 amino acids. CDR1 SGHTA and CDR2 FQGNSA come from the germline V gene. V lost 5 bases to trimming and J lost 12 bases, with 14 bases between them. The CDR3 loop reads CASSAEAAGPLHF. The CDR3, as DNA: TGTGCCAGCAGCGCCGAGGCTGCGGGACCCCTCCACTTT.

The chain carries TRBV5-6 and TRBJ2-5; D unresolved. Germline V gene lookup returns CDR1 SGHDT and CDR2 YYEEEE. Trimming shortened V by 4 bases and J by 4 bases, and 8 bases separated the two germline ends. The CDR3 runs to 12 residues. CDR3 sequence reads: CASSVARETQYF. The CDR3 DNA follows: TGTGCCAGCAGCGTCGCGAGAGAGACCCAGTACTTC.

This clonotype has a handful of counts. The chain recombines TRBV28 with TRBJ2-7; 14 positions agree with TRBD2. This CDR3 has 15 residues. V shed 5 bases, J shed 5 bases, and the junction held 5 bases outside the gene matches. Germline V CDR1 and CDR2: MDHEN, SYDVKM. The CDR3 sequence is CASSPGLAGVNEQYV. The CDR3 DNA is TGTGCCAGCAGTCCGGGACTAGCGGGAGTTAACGAGCAGTACGTC.

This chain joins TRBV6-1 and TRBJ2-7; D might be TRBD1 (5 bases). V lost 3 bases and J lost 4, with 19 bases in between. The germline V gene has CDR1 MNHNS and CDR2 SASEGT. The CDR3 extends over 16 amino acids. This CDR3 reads CASSDSLRGLGYEQYV. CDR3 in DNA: TGTGCCAGCAGTGACAGCCTAAGGGGCTTGGGGTACGAGCAGTACGTC.

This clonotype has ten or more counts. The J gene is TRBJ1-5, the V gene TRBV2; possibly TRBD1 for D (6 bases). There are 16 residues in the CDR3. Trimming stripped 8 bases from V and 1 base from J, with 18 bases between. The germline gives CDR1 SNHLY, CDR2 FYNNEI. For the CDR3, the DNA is TGTGCCAGCGGCATTCAGGGGTTGGGCAGCAATCAGCCCCAGCATTTT. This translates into CASGIQGLGSNQPQHF.

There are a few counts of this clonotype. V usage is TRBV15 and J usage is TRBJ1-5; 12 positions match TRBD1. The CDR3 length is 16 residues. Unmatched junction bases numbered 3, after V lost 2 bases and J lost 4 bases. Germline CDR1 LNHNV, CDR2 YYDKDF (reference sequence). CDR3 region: CATSRPGQGANQPQHF. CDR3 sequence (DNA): TGTGCCACCAGCAGACCGGGACAGGGGGCGAATCAGCCCCAGCATTTT.

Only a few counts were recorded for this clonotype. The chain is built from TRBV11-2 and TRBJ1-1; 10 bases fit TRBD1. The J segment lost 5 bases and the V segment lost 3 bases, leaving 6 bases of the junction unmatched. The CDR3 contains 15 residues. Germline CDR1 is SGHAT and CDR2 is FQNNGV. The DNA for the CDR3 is TGTGCCAGCAGCTTGAAGACAGGGGGCAGGACTGAAGCTTTCTTT. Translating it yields CASSLKTGGRTEAFF. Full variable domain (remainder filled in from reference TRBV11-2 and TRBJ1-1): EAGVAQSPRYKIIEKRQSVAFWCNPISGHATLYWYQQILGQGPKLLIQFQNNGVVDDSQLPKDRFSAERLKGVDSTLKIQPAKLEDSAVYLCASSLKTGGRTEAFFGQGTRLTVV.

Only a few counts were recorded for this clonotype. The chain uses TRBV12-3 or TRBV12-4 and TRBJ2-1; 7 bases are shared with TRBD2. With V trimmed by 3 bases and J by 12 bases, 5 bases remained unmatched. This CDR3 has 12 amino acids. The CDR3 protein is CASSLCGSLQFF. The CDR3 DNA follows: TGTGCCAGCAGTTTGTGCGGGAGTTTGCAGTTCTTC.

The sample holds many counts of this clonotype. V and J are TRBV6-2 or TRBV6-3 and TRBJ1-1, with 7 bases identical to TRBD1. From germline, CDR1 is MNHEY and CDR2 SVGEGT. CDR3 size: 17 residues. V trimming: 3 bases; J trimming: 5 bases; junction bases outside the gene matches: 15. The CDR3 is CASSYRPLGQARTEAFF. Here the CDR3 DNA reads TGTGCCAGCAGTTATAGGCCGCTCGGACAGGCGAGGACTGAAGCTTTCTTT.

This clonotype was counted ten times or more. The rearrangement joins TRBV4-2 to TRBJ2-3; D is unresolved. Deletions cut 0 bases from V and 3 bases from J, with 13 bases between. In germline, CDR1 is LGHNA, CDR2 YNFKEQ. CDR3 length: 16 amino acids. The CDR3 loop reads CASSQEGNAGTDTQYF. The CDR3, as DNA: TGTGCCAGCAGCCAAGAAGGTAACGCAGGAACAGATACGCAGTATTTT.

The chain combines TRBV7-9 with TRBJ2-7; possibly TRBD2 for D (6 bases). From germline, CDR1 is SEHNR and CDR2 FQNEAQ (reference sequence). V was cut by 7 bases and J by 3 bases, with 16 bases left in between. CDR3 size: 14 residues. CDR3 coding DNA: TGTGCCAGCATACAACCGGGACTCGGCTACGAGCAGTACTTC. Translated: CASIQPGLGYEQYF.

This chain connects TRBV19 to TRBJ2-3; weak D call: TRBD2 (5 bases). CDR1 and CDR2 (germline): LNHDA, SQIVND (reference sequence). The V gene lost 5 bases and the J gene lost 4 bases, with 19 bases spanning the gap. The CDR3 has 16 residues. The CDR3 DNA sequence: TGTGCCAGTAGTTTCAACCCCGGGGTCTTGGCAGATACGCAGTATTTT. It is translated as CASSFNPGVLADTQYF.

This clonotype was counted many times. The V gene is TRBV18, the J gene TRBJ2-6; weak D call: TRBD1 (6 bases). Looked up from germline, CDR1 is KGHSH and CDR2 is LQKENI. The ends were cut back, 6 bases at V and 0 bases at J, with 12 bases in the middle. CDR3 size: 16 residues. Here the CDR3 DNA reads TGTGCCAGCTCTACCGCACAGGGCTCTGGGGCCAACGTCCTGACTTTC. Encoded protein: CASSTAQGSGANVLTF. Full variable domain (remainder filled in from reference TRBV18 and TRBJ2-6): NAGVMQNPRHLVRRRGQEARLRCSPMKGHSHVYWYRQLPEEGLKFMVYLQKENIIDESGMPKERFSAEFPKEGPSILRIQQVVRGDSAAYFCASSTAQGSGANVLTFGAGSRLTVL.

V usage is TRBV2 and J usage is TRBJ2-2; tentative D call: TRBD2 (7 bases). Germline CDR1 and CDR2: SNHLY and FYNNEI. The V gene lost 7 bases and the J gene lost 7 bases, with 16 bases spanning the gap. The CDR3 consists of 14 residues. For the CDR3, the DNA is TGTGCCAGCATATCGGGGGGCCGGAGCGGGGAGCTGTTTTTT. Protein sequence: CASISGGRSGELFF.

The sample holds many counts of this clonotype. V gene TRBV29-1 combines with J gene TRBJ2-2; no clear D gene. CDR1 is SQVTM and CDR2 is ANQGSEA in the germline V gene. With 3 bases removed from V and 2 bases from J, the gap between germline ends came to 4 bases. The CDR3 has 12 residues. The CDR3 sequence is CSVDQNTGELFF. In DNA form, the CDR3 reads TGCAGCGTTGACCAAAACACCGGGGAGCTGTTTTTT.

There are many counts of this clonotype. DNA for the CDR3: TGTGCCAGCAGCGTTCAAGCGGGCCGCACAGATACGCAGTATTTT. Translation: CASSVQAGRTDTQYF. The chain has TRBV9 and TRBJ2-3; the D gene is possibly TRBD2 (6 bases). Germline-derived CDR1 and CDR2 are SGDLS and YYNGEE. V was pared by 2 bases and J by 1 base, with 11 bases between. CDR3 size: 15 residues.

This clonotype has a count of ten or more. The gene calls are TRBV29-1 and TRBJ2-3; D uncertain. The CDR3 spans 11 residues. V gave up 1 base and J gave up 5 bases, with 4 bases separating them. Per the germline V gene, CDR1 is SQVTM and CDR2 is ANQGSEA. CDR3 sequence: CSVEGGDTQYF. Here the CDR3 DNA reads TGCAGCGTTGAAGGGGGAGATACGCAGTATTTT.